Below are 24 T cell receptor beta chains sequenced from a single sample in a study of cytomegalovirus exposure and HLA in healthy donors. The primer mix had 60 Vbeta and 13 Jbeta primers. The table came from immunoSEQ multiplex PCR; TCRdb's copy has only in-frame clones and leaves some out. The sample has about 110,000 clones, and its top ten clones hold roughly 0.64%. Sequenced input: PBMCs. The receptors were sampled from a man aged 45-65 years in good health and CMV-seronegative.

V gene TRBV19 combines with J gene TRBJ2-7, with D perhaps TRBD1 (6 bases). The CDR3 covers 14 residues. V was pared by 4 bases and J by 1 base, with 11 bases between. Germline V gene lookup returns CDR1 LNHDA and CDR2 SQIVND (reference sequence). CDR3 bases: TGTGCCAGTAGTAGAGGGGGACAATCCTACGAGCAGTACTTC. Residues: CASSRGGQSYEQYF.

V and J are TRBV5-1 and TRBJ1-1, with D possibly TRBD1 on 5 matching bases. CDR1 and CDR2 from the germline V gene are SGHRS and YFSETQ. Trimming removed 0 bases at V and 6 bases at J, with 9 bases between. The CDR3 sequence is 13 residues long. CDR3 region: CASSLGGVSEAFF. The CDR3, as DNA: TGCGCCAGCAGCTTGGGGGGGGTTTCTGAAGCTTTCTTT. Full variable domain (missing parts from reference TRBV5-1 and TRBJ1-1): KAGVTQTPRYLIKTRGQQVTLSCSPISGHRSVSWYQQTPGQGLQFLFEYFSETQRNKGNFPGRFSGRQFSNSRSEMNVSTLELGDSALYLCASSLGGVSEAFFGQGTRLTVV.

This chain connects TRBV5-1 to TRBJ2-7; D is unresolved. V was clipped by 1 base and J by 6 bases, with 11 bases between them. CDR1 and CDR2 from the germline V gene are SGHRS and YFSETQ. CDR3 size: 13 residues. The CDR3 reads CASSLLPGFEQYF. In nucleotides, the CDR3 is TGCGCCAGCAGCTTGTTGCCAGGTTTCGAGCAGTACTTC.

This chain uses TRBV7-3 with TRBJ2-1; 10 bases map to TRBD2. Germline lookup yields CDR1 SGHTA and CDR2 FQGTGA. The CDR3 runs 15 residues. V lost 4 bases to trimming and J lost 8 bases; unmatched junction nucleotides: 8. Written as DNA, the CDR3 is TGTGCCAGCAGCTACCTAGCGGGAGCCTTGGATGAGCAGTTCTTC. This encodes CASSYLAGALDEQFF.

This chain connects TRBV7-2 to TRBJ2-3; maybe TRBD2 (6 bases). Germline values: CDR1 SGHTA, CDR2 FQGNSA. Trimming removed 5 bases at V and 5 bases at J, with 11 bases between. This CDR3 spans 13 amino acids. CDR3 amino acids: CASSLLGRDTQYF. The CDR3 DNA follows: TGTGCCAGCAGCCTACTCGGGAGAGATACGCAGTATTTT.

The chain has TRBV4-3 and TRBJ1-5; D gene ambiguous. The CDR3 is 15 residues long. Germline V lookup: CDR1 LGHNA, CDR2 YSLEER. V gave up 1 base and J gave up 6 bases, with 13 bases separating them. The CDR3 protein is CASSQVMTQSQPQHF. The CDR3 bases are TGCGCCAGCAGCCAAGTTATGACTCAGAGTCAGCCCCAGCATTTT.

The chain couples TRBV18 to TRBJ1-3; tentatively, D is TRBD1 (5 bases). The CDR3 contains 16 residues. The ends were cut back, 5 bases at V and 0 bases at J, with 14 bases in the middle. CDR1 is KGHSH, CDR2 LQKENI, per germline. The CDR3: CASSSTIGDSGNTIYF. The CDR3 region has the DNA TGTGCCAGCTCATCAACGATAGGGGACTCTGGAAACACCATATATTTT.

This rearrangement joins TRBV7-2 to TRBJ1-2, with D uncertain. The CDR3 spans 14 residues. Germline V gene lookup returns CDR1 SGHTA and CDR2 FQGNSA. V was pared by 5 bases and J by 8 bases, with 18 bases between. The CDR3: CASSAEGRMVGYTF. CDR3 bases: TGTGCCAGCAGCGCCGAGGGCCGGATGGTAGGCTACACCTTC. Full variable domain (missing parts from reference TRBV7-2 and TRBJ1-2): GAGVSQSPSNKVTEKGKDVELRCDPISGHTALYWYRQSLGQGLEFLIYFQGNSAPDKSGLPSDRFSAERTGGSVSTLTIQRTQQEDSAVYLCASSAEGRMVGYTFGSGTRLTVV.

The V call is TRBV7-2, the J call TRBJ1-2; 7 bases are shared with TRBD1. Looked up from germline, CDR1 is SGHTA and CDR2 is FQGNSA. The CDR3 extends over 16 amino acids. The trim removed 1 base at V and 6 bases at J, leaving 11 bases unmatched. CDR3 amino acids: CASSLDRGTLGNGYTF. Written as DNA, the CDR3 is TGTGCCAGCAGCTTAGACAGGGGCACCTTGGGGAATGGCTACACCTTC.

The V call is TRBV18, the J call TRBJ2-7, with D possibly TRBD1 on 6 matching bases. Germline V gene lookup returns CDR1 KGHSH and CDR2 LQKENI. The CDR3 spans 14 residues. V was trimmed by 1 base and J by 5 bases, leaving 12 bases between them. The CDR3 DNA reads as TGTGCCAGCTCACCACAATTTAACAGGGACGAGCAGTACTTC. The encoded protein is CASSPQFNRDEQYF.

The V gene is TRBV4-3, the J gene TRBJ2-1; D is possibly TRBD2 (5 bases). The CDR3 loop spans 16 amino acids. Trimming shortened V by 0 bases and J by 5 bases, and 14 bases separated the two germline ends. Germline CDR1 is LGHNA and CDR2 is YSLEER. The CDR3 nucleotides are TGCGCCAGCAGCCAAGATCGCACTAGAGTTGACAATGAGCAGTTCTTC. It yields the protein CASSQDRTRVDNEQFF.

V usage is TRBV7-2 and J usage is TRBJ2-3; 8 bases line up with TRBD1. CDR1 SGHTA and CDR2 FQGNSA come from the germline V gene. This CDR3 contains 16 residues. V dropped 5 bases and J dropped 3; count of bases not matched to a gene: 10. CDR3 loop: CASSVQPGGGTDTQYF. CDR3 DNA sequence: TGTGCCAGCAGCGTACAACCAGGGGGCGGGACAGATACGCAGTATTTT.

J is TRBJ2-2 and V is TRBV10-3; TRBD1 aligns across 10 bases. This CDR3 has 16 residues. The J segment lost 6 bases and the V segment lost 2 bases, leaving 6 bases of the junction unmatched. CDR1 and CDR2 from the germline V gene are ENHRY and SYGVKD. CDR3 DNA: TGTGCCATCAGTGAGGGGGGACAGGGGCTGCCCGGGGAGCTGTTTTTT. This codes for CAISEGGQGLPGELFF.

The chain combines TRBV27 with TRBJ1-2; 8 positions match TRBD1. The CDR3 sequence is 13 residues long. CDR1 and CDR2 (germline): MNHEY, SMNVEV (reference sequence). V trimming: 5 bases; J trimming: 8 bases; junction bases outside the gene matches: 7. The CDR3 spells CASSDQGAQGYTF. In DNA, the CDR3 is TGTGCCAGCAGTGACCAGGGGGCGCAGGGCTACACCTTC.

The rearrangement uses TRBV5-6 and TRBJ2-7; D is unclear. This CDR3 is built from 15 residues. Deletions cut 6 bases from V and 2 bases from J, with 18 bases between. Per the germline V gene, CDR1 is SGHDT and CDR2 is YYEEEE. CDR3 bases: TGTGCCAGCAATCTTGGCTTGGGCATCACCTACGAGCAGTACTTC. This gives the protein CASNLGLGITYEQYF.

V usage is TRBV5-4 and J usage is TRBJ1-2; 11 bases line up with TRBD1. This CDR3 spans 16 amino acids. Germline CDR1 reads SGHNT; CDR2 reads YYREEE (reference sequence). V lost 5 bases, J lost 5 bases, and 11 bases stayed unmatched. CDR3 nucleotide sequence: TGTGCCAGCAGTCATGGACAGGGGGCGCCTGGGTATGGCTACACCTTC. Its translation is CASSHGQGAPGYGYTF.

The CDR3 DNA follows: TGTGCCAGCAGACGACAGGGGCCGGATGGCTACACCTTC. Amino acid sequence: CASRRQGPDGYTF. The J gene is TRBJ1-2, the V gene TRBV6-5; 8 positions match TRBD1. The ends lost 6 bases at V and 6 bases at J; junction bases unmatched: 6. This CDR3 comprises 13 residues. Germline CDR1 reads MNHEY; CDR2 reads SVGAGI.

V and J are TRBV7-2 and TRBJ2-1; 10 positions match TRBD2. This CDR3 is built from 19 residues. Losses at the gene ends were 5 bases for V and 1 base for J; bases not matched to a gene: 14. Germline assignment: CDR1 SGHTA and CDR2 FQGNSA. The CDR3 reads CASSPSKAGLADSYNEQFF. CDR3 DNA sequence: TGTGCCAGCAGCCCTTCAAAGGCCGGACTAGCGGATTCCTACAATGAGCAGTTCTTC.

In DNA, the CDR3 is TGTGCTAGTGGTTTGGTATTGGGACAGGGGTCCTACAATGAGCAGTTCTTC. It codes for CASGLVLGQGSYNEQFF. V usage is TRBV12-5 and J usage is TRBJ2-1, with 10 bases lining up with TRBD1. Germline CDR1 is LGHNT and CDR2 is FRNRAP. This CDR3 spans 17 amino acids. V was pared by 0 bases and J by 1 base, with 3 bases of the junction left unmatched.

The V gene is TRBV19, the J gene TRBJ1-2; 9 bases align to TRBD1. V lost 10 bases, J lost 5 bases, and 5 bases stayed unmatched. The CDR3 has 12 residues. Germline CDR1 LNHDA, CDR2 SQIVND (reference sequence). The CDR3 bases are TGTGCCACACAGGGGGCGCAGTATGGCTACACCTTC. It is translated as CATQGAQYGYTF. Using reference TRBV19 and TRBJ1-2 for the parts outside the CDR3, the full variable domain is DGGITQSPKYLFRKEGQNVTLSCEQNLNHDAMYWYRQDPGQGLRLIYYSQIVNDFQKGDIAEGYSVSREKKESFPLTVTSAQKNPTAFYLCATQGAQYGYTFGSGTRLTVV.

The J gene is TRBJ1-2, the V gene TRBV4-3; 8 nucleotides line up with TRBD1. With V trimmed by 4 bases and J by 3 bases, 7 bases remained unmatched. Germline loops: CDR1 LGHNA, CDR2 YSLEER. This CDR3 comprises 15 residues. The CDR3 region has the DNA TGCGCCAGCAGCCCGCACCCAGGGGGCGACTATGGCTACACCTTC. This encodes CASSPHPGGDYGYTF.

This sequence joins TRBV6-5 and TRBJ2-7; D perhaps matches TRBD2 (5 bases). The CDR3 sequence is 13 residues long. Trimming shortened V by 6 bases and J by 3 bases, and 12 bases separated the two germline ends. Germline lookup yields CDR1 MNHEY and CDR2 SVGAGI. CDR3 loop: CASSEDWGYEQYF. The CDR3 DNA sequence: TGTGCCAGCAGCGAGGACTGGGGCTACGAGCAGTACTTC.

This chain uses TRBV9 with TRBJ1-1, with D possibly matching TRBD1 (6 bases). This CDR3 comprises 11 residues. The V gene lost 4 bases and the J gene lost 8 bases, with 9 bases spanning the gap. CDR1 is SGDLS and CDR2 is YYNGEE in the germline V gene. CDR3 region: CASSTTGEAFF. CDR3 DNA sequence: TGTGCCAGCAGCACCACAGGGGAAGCTTTCTTT.

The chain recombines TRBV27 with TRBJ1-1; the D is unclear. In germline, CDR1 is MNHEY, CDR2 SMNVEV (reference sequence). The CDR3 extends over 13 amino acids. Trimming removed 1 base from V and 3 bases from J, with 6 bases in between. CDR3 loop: CASSLFRDTEAFF. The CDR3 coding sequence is TGTGCCAGCAGTTTATTTCGAGACACTGAAGCTTTCTTT.